One and the same sample provided the 15 T cell receptor beta chains below, sequenced in a study of blood T cell repertoires in COVID-19. Assay used: immunoSEQ multiplex PCR; TCRdb lists only in-frame clones, some missing. The table includes some 140,000 clones, 65% to 90% detected once. Sequencing was performed on peripheral blood. These receptors were taken from an older woman with COVID-19, enrolled during active disease.

The chain has TRBV18 and TRBJ1-3; D might be TRBD1 (5 bases). There are 15 residues in the CDR3. Trimming shortened V by 5 bases and J by 0 bases, and 11 bases separated the two germline ends. Germline CDR1 and CDR2: KGHSH and LQKENI. The CDR3: CASSVQVSSGNTIYF. The CDR3 bases are TGTGCCAGCTCAGTACAGGTCTCCTCTGGAAACACCATATATTTT.

This sequence joins TRBV18 and TRBJ1-4; D may be TRBD1 (5 bases). The CDR3 length is 15 residues. V was shortened by 5 bases and J by 0 bases, with 10 bases between the two germline ends. Germline CDR1 KGHSH, CDR2 LQKENI. CDR3 in amino acids: CASSARQTTNEKLFF. DNA of the CDR3: TGTGCCAGCTCAGCAAGACAGACAACTAATGAAAAACTGTTTTTT.

The chain couples TRBV6-1 to TRBJ2-1, with 12 nucleotides matching TRBD2. Germline V gene sequence: CDR1 MNHNS, CDR2 SASEGT. Trimming cost V 3 bases and J 4 bases; bases outside gene matches: 16. The CDR3 totals 20 residues. The CDR3 spells CASSDRTSGVGQTRYNEQFF. In nucleotides, the CDR3 is TGTGCCAGCAGTGATAGGACTAGCGGGGTCGGGCAGACCCGTTACAATGAGCAGTTCTTC.

This sequence joins TRBV29-1 and TRBJ1-1; D call uncertain. The germline gives CDR1 SQVTM, CDR2 ANQGSEA. The CDR3 has 11 amino acids. The V and J ends lost 6 bases and 8 bases respectively, with 13 bases between them. The CDR3 spells CSVVPVSEAFF. The CDR3 bases are TGCAGCGTCGTCCCGGTGTCAGAAGCTTTCTTT.

V gene TRBV6-2 or TRBV6-3 combines with J gene TRBJ2-7; TRBD1 aligns across 9 bases. The germline CDR1 and CDR2 sequences are MNHEY and SVGEGT. The CDR3 is 13 residues long. V lost 5 bases, J lost 6 bases, and 5 bases stayed unmatched. DNA for the CDR3: TGTGCCAGCAGTGGACCACAGGGGGCCGAGCAGTACGTC. Encoded protein: CASSGPQGAEQYV.

This clone was found once. This chain joins TRBV10-3 and TRBJ1-3; D might be TRBD1 (5 bases). The length of the CDR3 is 16 residues. The germline V gene has CDR1 ENHRY and CDR2 SYGVKD. Trimming took off 3 bases at V and 0 bases at J, with 12 bases between the two ends. The CDR3 DNA reads TGTGCCATCAGTGACCCCGCGACAGACTCTGGAAACACCATATATTTT. As protein: CAISDPATDSGNTIYF.

The rearrangement joins TRBV5-5 to TRBJ2-1; D call uncertain. Germline V gene lookup returns CDR1 SGHKS and CDR2 YYEKEE (reference sequence). V gave up 3 bases and J gave up 7 bases, with 8 bases separating them. The CDR3 is 12 residues long. In DNA form, the CDR3 reads TGTGCCAGCAGCTCCATCGGGAATGAGCAGTTCTTC. This codes for CASSSIGNEQFF.

The chain links TRBV3-1 (or the pseudogene TRBV3-2) to TRBJ2-1; a possible D gene is TRBD1 (5 bases). Trimming cost V 6 bases and J 7 bases, with 7 bases left between them. CDR1 LGHDT and CDR2 YNNKEL come from the germline V gene (reference sequence). This CDR3 has 11 residues. CDR3 in DNA: TGTGCCAGCAGTTCAGGGAATGAGCAGTTCTTC. Residues: CASSSGNEQFF.

This clone has a handful of counts. The J gene is TRBJ1-4, the V gene TRBV7-9; 10 nucleotides match TRBD1. The V segment lost 1 base and the J segment 7 bases; nucleotides outside the gene matches: 6. The CDR3 covers 16 residues. Germline CDR1 SEHNR, CDR2 FQNEAQ (reference sequence). In DNA form, the CDR3 reads TGTGCCAGCAGCTTAGGTGGGACAGGGGACGGTGAAAAACTGTTTTTT. Protein product: CASSLGGTGDGEKLFF.

V is TRBV9 and J is TRBJ2-5, with D possibly being TRBD1 (5 bases). The CDR3 is made up of 15 amino acids. CDR1 is SGDLS, CDR2 YYNGEE, per germline. Trimming cost V 4 bases and J 7 bases, with 20 bases left between them. DNA of the CDR3: TGTGCCAGCAGCACCACAGGTCCCCGGTCCGGGACCCAGTACTTC. Translated: CASSTTGPRSGTQYF. The full variable domain, completed using reference TRBV9 and TRBJ2-5, is DSGVTQTPKHLITATGQRVTLRCSPRSGDLSVYWYQQSLDQGLQFLIQYYNGEERAKGNILERFSAQQFPDLHSELNLSSLELGDSALYFCASSTTGPRSGTQYFGPGTRLLVL.

The chain links TRBV9 to TRBJ1-5; no clear D gene. V was trimmed by 3 bases and J by 0 bases, leaving 10 bases between them. Germline-derived CDR1 and CDR2 are SGDLS and YYNGEE. The CDR3 spans 15 residues. The CDR3 bases are TGTGCCAGCAGCGCGGCGGGGTATAGCAATCAGCCCCAGCATTTT. Translating gives CASSAAGYSNQPQHF.

The chain carries TRBV7-3 and TRBJ2-4; D may be TRBD2 (5 bases). Germline V CDR1 and CDR2: SGHTA, FQGTGA. V dropped 4 bases and J dropped 1 base, with 11 bases sitting between them. The CDR3 contains 15 residues. The CDR3 DNA sequence: TGTGCCAGCAGCTCCACGAGCGGTGCCAAAAACATTCAGTACTTC. This sequence encodes CASSSTSGAKNIQYF.

The chain employs TRBV5-6 and TRBJ1-4, with 9 bases lining up with TRBD1. CDR1 is SGHDT, CDR2 YYEEEE, per germline. J was trimmed by 8 bases and V by 1 base; bases with no gene match: 6. The CDR3 totals 15 residues. The CDR3 sequence: CASSLSGTGREKLFF. The CDR3 DNA follows: TGTGCCAGCAGCTTGAGCGGGACAGGGCGAGAAAAACTGTTTTTT.

This sequence joins TRBV5-6 and TRBJ2-7; perhaps TRBD1 as D (6 bases). The V end lost 4 bases, the J end lost 3 bases, and 11 bases lay between the germline ends. Per germline, CDR1 SGHDT and CDR2 YYEEEE. The CDR3 is 13 residues long. CDR3 coding DNA: TGTGCCAGCAGCCAAACAGGGAGCTACGAGCAGTACTTC. Its translation is CASSQTGSYEQYF.

The CDR3 region has the DNA TGTGCCAGCAACCACGGGACAGGCGATACCGGGGAGCTGTTTTTT. This gives the protein CASNHGTGDTGELFF. J is TRBJ2-2 and V is TRBV9; 8 bases match TRBD1. The trim removed 6 bases at V and 5 bases at J, leaving 9 bases unmatched. This CDR3 comprises 15 residues. Germline V lookup: CDR1 SGDLS, CDR2 YYNGEE.